These 9 T cell receptor beta chains were sequenced from one sample in a study of shared clonotypes between healthy human individuals. Repertoires were generated with immunoSEQ multiplex PCR, while TCRdb's copy carries only in-frame clones and drops some. The table lists approximately 2.5 million clones, 93% of them singletons, with about 0.39% in the top ten. The sequencing sample was made of naive CD4+ T cells from PBMCs. Subset of the sample: CD45RA+ positively selected. The source of these receptors is a man aged 18 to 30 in good health. Some clones in this sample may be carry-over from other donors' samples.

The CDR3: CASSLGRYTEAFF. CDR3 DNA: TGTGCCAGCAGCCTGGGACGGTACACTGAAGCTTTCTTT. The genes are TRBV13 and TRBJ1-1; perhaps TRBD1 as D (5 bases). CDR1 PRHDT and CDR2 FYEKMQ come from the germline V gene (reference sequence). The CDR3 loop spans 13 amino acids. Trimming removed 5 bases from V and 3 bases from J, with 10 bases in between.

Only a few counts were recorded for this clone. This chain links TRBV20-1 with TRBJ1-2; 9 bases align to TRBD1. With V trimmed by 7 bases and J by 12 bases, 9 bases remained unmatched. Germline values: CDR1 DFQATT, CDR2 SNEGSKA (reference sequence). This CDR3 is 11 amino acids long. CDR3 amino acids: CSVADRGIDTF. The CDR3 DNA reads as TGCAGTGTTGCGGACAGGGGTATCGACACCTTC.

This clone has just one count. The chain has TRBV2 and TRBJ1-2; TRBD1 might be the D (5 bases). Germline V lookup: CDR1 SNHLY, CDR2 FYNNEI. The CDR3 is made up of 13 amino acids. V was clipped by 6 bases and J by 4 bases, with 12 bases between them. The DNA for the CDR3 is TGTGCCAGCAGGACAGATAAAGTCTATGGCTACACCTTC. Its translation is CASRTDKVYGYTF.

The chain couples TRBV5-1 to TRBJ2-5; D not certain. V lost 4 bases and J 5 bases, leaving 12 bases between the germline ends. Looked up from germline, CDR1 is SGHRS and CDR2 is YFSETQ. The CDR3 is made up of 13 amino acids. CDR3 DNA: TGCGCCAGCAGCGTGCAGGTTGGGGAGACCCAGTACTTC. The encoded protein is CASSVQVGETQYF.

The chain links TRBV19 to TRBJ1-4, with 7 bases identical to TRBD1. The CDR3 is 16 amino acids. Trimming at V came to 4 bases and at J to 2 bases, leaving 7 bases not matched to a gene. Germline CDR1 reads LNHDA; CDR2 reads SQIVND (reference sequence). In nucleotides, the CDR3 is TGTGCCAGTAGTAGAGACAGGGAAGTTACTAATGAAAAACTGTTTTTT. It encodes CASSRDREVTNEKLFF.

The chain has TRBV7-2 and TRBJ1-1; D is undetermined. This CDR3 spans 14 amino acids. CDR1 and CDR2 (germline): SGHTA, FQGNSA. Trimming stripped 5 bases from V and 3 bases from J, with 13 bases between. CDR3 loop: CASSTVLGDTEAFF. CDR3 bases: TGTGCCAGCAGCACCGTGCTGGGTGACACTGAAGCTTTCTTT.

The chain joins TRBV4-2 to TRBJ2-1, with 11 bases lining up with TRBD2. The V gene end was trimmed by 2 bases and the J gene end by 7 bases; junction bases not matched to a gene: 7. Germline CDR1 is LGHNA and CDR2 is YNFKEQ. CDR3 size: 16 residues. The DNA for the CDR3 is TGTGCCAGCAGCCAACAGCTAGCGGGAGGACTGAATGAGCAGTTCTTC. It encodes CASSQQLAGGLNEQFF.

The V gene is TRBV27, the J gene TRBJ1-2; 11 bases map to TRBD1. CDR1 and CDR2 from the germline V gene are MNHEY and SMNVEV (reference sequence). The CDR3 runs 16 residues. The J segment lost 4 bases and the V segment lost 6 bases, leaving 10 bases of the junction unmatched. The CDR3 region is CASSRGQGGRGYGYTF. As DNA, the CDR3 is TGTGCCAGCAGCCGGGGACAGGGGGGTCGCGGCTATGGCTACACCTTC.

The chain combines TRBV25-1 with TRBJ1-5; maybe TRBD1 (5 bases). CDR3 length: 13 amino acids. V dropped 6 bases and J dropped 5 bases, with 11 bases sitting between them. Germline values: CDR1 MGHDK, CDR2 SYGVNS. CDR3 residues: CASSGHQHQPQHF. The CDR3, as DNA: TGTGCCAGCAGCGGACACCAGCATCAGCCCCAGCATTTT.